The TCR beta chain under discussion was sequenced for a study of blood T cell repertoires in COVID-19. Using immunoSEQ multiplex PCR, the repertoire was profiled, and TCRdb retains in-frame clones only, with some absent. The table records approximately 80,000 clones, 70% to 80% of them present only once. Trimming pared 4 bases from V and 0 bases from J, leaving 7 bases between. CDR1 and CDR2 (germline): MNHEY, SMNVEV (reference sequence). This CDR3 has 13 residues. Sequenced material: peripheral blood. The chain uses TRBV27 and TRBJ2-7; no clear D gene. This clonotype was sampled from a man aged 45 to 65 with active or convalescent COVID-19. CDR3 nucleotide sequence: TGTGCCAGCAGTTCCGGAGCCTCCTACGAGCAGTACTTC. Translation: CASSSGASYEQYF.